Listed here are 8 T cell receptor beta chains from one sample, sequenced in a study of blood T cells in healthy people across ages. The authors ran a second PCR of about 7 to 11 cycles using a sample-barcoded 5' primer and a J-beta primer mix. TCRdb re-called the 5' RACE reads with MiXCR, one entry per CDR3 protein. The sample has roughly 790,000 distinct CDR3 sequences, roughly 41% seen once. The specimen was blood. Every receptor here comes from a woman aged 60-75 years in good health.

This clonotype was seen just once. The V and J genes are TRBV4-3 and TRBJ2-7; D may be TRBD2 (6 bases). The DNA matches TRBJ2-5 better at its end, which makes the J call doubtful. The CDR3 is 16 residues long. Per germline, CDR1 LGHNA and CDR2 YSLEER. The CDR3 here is CASSQDVTGSGQTQYF. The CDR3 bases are TGCGCCAGCAGCCAAGATGTAACCGGGAGTGGGCAGACCCAGTACTTC.

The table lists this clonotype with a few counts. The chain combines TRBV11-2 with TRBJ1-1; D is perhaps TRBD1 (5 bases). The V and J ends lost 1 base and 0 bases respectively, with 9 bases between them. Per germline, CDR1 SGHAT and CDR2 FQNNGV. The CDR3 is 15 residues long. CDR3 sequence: CASSLGPGMNTEAFF. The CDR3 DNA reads TGTGCCAGCAGCTTAGGTCCAGGGATGAACACTGAAGCTTTCTTT. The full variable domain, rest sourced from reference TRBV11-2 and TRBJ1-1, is EAGVAQSPRYKIIEKRQSVAFWCNPISGHATLYWYQQILGQGPKLLIQFQNNGVVDDSQLPKDRFSAERLKGVDSTLKIQPAKLEDSAVYLCASSLGPGMNTEAFFGQGTRLTVV.

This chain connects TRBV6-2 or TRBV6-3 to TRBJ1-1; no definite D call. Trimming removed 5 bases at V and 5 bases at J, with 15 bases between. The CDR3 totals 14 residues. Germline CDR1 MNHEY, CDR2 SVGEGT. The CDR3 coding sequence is TGTGCCAGCAGTACTGGCAGTCACGGAACTGAAGCTTTCTTT. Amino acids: CASSTGSHGTEAFF.

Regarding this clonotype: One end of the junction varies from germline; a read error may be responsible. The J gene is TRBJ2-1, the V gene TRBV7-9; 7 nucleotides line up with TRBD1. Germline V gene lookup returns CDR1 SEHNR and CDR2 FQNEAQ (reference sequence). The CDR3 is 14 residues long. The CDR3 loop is CTSSPDRVSNEQFF. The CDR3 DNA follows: TGTACCAGCAGCCCAGACAGGGTATCTAATGAGCAGTTCTTC. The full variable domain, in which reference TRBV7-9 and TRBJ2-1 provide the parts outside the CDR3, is DTGVSQNPRHKITKRGQNVTFRCDPISEHNRLYWYRQTLGQGPEFLTYFQNEAQLEKSRLLSDRFSAERPKGSFSTLEIQRTEQGDSAMYLCTSSPDRVSNEQFFGPGTRLTVL.

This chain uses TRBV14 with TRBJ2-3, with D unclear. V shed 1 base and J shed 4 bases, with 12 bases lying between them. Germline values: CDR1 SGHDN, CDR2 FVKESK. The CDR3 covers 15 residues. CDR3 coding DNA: TGTGCCAGCAGCCAAGGGCTAATCCACCCAGATACGCAGTATTTT. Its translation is CASSQGLIHPDTQYF.

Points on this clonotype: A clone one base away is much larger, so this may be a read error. CDR3 nucleotides: TGTGCCAGCAGGCATGACTGGAATGAGCAGTTCTTC. It encodes CASRHDWNEQFF. This chain links TRBV12-3 or TRBV12-4 with TRBJ2-1; D unresolved. Trimming took 6 bases from V and 7 from J, leaving 10 bases between them. The CDR3 has 12 amino acids.

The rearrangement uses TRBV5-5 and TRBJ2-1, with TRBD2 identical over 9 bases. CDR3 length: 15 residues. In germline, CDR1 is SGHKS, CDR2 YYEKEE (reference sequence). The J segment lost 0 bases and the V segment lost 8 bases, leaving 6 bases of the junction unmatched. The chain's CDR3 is CASYFSGSSYNEQFF. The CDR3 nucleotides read TGTGCCAGTTACTTTAGCGGGAGCTCCTACAATGAGCAGTTCTTC.

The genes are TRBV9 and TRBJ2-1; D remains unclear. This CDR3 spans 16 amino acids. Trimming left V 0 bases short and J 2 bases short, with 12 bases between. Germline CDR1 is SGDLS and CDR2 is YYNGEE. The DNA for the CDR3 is TGTGCCAGCAGCGTAGACTCCATAACCACCTACAATGAGCAGTTCTTC. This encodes CASSVDSITTYNEQFF.